Following are 4 T cell receptor beta chains from one sample sequenced in a study of blood T cell repertoires in COVID-19. This table comes from immunoSEQ multiplex PCR, and its TCRdb copy is limited to in-frame clones, with some not included. This sample has around 470,000 clones, with roughly nine tenths found just once. The material sequenced was peripheral blood. The receptors come from a man aged 18 to 29 with COVID-19, enrolled during active disease.

The chain carries TRBV7-2 and TRBJ2-7; D remains ambiguous. CDR1 SGHTA and CDR2 FQGNSA come from the germline V gene. The V and J ends lost 4 bases and 6 bases respectively, with 7 bases between them. The length of the CDR3 is 11 residues. As DNA, the CDR3 is TGTGCCAGCAGCTATGCGGCCGAGCAGTACTTC. This codes for CASSYAAEQYF.

This rearrangement joins TRBV10-3 to TRBJ1-1, with a weak D call TRBD1 (5 bases). Per germline, CDR1 ENHRY and CDR2 SYGVKD. The CDR3 has 14 residues. Trimming left V 3 bases short and J 0 bases short, with 8 bases between. The CDR3 is CAISDGGVNTEAFF. The DNA for the CDR3 is TGTGCCATCAGTGATGGGGGGGTGAACACTGAAGCTTTCTTT.

This clone was counted between two and nine times. The chain carries TRBV5-5 and TRBJ2-7, with D perhaps TRBD1 (6 bases). V was shortened by 5 bases and J by 0 bases, with 15 bases between the two germline ends. Germline assignment: CDR1 SGHKS and CDR2 YYEKEE (reference sequence). The CDR3 covers 15 residues. CDR3 protein: CASSLQGSSSYEQYF. CDR3 DNA sequence: TGTGCCAGCAGTTTACAGGGATCGAGCTCCTACGAGCAGTACTTC.

This chain uses TRBV19 with TRBJ1-4; D ambiguous. Per germline, CDR1 LNHDA and CDR2 SQIVND (reference sequence). V was pared by 5 bases and J by 8 bases, with 15 bases between. This CDR3 is built from 14 residues. The CDR3 nucleotides are TGTGCCAGTAGTTTGGCGGGGATCGGCGAAAAACTGTTTTTT. Protein product: CASSLAGIGEKLFF.